This TCR beta chain was recorded in a study of identical twins. V dropped 5 bases and J dropped 5; count of bases not matched to a gene: 14. This CDR3 region has 18 residues. Per germline, CDR1 SGHVS and CDR2 FQNEAQ. Via MiXCR, TCRdb re-called the 5' RACE reads, giving one row per CDR3 protein. The table lists around 530,000 distinct CDR3 sequences, 15% of them singletons. The same sample was also studied in work on yellow fever vaccine responses in identical twins.

The genes are TRBV7-8 and TRBJ2-1; 11 bases line up with TRBD2. The material sequenced was CD4+ T cells sorted from blood. The TCR was taken from a woman under 30 in good health. CDR3 region: CASSLNGLAGRINNEQFF. The DNA for the CDR3 is TGTGCCAGCAGCCTTAACGGACTAGCGGGCAGAATTAACAATGAGCAGTTCTTC.